What follows is one TCR beta chain and its context. This sample was included in a study of blood T cell repertoires in COVID-19. About the study: Spain, Italy and the United States supplied samples that represented acute and convalescent COVID-19.

The data were produced by immunoSEQ multiplex PCR, yet TCRdb's version contains in-frame clones alone and is incomplete. The table records around 270,000 clones, 84% of them present only once. Trimming cost V 6 bases and J 5 bases, with 13 bases left between them. Germline loops: CDR1 MNHEY, CDR2 SVGEGT. The CDR3 has 13 amino acids. The chain has TRBV6-2 or TRBV6-3 and TRBJ1-1; D is perhaps TRBD1 (6 bases). This TCR was recovered from a person between 70 and 80 years old with COVID-19, enrolled during active disease. The sample taken for sequencing was peripheral blood. The CDR3 DNA follows: TGTGCCAGCAGATACACAGGGCGTACTGAAGCTTTCTTT. Protein sequence: CASRYTGRTEAFF.